This T cell receptor beta chain emerged from a study of molecular identifiers for immune sequencing clone quantification. Findings of the study overall: In naive cells, under 1% of molecules belonged to clones above 20 RNA copies, against over 98% in effector cells.

In this sample, this clonotype turned up many times. Its cognate antigen is unknown. TCRdb ran MiXCR on the PCR reads and lists one entry per CDR3 protein. The repertoire holds 80,000 to 95,000 distinct CDR3 sequences, with roughly 19% as singletons. Sequenced material: naive CD8+ T cells from blood, with Jurkat cell RNA spiked in. The subset: FACS-sorted CD8+CD4-CCR7+CD45RA+ naive T cells. The sequence derives from a human donor in good health. Some libraries in this study had Jurkat cell RNA spiked in.

Here the CDR3 reads CASSKPTSGRNPDTQYF. DNA of the CDR3: TGTGCCAGCAGTAAACCGACTAGCGGGAGAAATCCAGATACGCAGTATTTT. V gene TRBV21-1 combines with J gene TRBJ2-3; the DNA was not compared with TRBD2, the D call given in the table. TRBV21-1 constitutes a pseudogene. The CDR3 totals 17 residues.